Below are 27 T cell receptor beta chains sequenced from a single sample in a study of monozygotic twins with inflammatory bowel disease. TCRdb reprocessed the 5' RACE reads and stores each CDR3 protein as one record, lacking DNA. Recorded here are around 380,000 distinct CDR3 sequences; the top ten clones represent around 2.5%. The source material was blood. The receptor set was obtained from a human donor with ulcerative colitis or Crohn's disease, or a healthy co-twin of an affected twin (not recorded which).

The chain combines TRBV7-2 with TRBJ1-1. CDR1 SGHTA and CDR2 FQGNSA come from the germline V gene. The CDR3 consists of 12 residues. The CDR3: CASSLEWPEAFF. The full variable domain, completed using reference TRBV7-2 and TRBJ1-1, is GAGVSQSPSNKVTEKGKDVELRCDPISGHTALYWYRQSLGQGLEFLIYFQGNSAPDKSGLPSDRFSAERTGGSVSTLTIQRTQQEDSAVYLCASSLEWPEAFFGQGTRLTVV.

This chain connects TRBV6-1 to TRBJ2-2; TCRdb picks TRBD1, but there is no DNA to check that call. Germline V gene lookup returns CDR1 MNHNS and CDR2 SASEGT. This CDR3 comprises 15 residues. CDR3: CASRKAGGGTGELFF.

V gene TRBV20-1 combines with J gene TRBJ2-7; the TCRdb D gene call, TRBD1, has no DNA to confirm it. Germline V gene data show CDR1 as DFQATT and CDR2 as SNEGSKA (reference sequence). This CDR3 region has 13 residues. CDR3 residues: CSATRPLFYEQYF.

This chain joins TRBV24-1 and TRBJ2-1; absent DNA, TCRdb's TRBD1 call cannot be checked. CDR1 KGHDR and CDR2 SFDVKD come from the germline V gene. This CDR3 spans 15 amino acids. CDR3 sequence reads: CATSPRGVGDNEQFF.

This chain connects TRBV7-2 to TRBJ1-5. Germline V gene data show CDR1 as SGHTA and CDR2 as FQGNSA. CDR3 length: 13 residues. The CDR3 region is CASSLTGVQPQHF.

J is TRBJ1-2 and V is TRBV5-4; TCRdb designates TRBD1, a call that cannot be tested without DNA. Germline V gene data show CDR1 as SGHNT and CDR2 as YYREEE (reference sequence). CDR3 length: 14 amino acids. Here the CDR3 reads CASSLDRDNYGYTF.

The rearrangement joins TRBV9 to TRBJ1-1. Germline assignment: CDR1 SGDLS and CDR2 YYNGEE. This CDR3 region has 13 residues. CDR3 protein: CASSGTTYSEAFF. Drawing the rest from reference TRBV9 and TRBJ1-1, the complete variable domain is DSGVTQTPKHLITATGQRVTLRCSPRSGDLSVYWYQQSLDQGLQFLIQYYNGEERAKGNILERFSAQQFPDLHSELNLSSLELGDSALYFCASSGTTYSEAFFGQGTRLTVV.

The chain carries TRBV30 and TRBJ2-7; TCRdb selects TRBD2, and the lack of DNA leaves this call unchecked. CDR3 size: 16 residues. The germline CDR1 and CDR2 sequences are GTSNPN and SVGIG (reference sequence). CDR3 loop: CAWSVAAGIGAYEQYF.

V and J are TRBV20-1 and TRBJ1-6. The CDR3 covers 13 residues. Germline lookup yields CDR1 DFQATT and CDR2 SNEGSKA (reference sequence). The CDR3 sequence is CSPISSYNSPLHF.

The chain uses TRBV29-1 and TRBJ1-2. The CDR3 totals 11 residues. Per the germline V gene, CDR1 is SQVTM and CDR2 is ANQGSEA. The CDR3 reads CSVDKAKDPSF.

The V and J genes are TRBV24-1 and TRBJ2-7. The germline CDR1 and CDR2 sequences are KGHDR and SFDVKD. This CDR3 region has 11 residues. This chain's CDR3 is CATSDFSIQYF.

This chain's CDR3 is CASSPGETGELFF. The rearrangement links TRBV2 to TRBJ2-2; no DNA is available, so the TRBD1 call from TCRdb remains unchecked. The germline V gene encodes CDR1 SNHLY and CDR2 FYNNEI. The length of the CDR3 is 13 residues.

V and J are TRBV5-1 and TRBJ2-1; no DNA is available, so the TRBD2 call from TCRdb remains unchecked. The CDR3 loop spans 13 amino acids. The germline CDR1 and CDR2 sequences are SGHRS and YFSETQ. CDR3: CASSHGLPNEQFF.

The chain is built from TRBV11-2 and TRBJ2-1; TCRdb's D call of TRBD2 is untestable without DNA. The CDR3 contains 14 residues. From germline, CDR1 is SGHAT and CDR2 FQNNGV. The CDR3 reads CASSSGVGENEQFF.

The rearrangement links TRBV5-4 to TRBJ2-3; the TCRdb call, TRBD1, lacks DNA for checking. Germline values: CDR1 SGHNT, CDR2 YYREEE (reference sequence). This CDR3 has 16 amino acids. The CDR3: CASSPAGTGVTDTQYF.

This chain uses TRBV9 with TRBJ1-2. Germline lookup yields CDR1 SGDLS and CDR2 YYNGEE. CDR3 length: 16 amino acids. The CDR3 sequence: CASSVALKPFPFGYTF.

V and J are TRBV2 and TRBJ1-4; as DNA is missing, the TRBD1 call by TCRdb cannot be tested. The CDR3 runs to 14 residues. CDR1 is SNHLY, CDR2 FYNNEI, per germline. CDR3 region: CASSRTALSEKLFF.

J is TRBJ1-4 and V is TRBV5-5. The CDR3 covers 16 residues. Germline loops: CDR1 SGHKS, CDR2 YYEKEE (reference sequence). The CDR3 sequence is CASSLDRRRDNEKLFF. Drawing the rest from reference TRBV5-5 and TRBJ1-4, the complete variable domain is DAGVTQSPTHLIKTRGQQVTLRCSPISGHKSVSWYQQVLGQGPQFIFQYYEKEERGRGNFPDRFSARQFPNYSSELNVNALLLGDSALYLCASSLDRRRDNEKLFFGSGTQLSVL.

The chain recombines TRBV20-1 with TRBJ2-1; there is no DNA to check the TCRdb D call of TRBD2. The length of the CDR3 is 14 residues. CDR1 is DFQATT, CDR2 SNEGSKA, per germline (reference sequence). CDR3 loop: CSASGRVGVNEQFF.

Here the CDR3 reads CASSLGILIRNTEAFF. J is TRBJ1-1 and V is TRBV11-2. CDR1 is SGHAT and CDR2 is FQNNGV in the germline V gene. The CDR3 is made up of 16 amino acids.

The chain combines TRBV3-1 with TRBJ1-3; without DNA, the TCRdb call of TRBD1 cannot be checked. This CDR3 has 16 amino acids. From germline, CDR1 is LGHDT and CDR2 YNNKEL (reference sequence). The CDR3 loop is CASSHGQGATGNTIYF.

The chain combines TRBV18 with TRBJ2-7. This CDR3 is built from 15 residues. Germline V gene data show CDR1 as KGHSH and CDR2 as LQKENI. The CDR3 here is CASSPGLRSHYEQYF.

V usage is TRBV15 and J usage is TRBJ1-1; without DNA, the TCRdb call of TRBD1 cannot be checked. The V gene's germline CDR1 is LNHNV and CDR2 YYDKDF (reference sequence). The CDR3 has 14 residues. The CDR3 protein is CATSNGGGNTEAFF. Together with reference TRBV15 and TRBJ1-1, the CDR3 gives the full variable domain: DAMVIQNPRYQVTQFGKPVTLSCSQTLNHNVMYWYQQKSSQAPKLLFHYYDKDFNNEADTPDNFQSRRPNTSFCFLDIRSPGLGDTAMYLCATSNGGGNTEAFFGQGTRLTVV.

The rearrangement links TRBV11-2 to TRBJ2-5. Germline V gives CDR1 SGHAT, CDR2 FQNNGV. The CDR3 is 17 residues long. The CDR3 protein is CASSFPSVILGSETQYF.

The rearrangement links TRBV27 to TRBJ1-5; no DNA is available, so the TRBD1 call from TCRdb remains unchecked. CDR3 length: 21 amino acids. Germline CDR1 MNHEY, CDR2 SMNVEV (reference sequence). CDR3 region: CASSWGPAGQGFLYSNQPQHF.

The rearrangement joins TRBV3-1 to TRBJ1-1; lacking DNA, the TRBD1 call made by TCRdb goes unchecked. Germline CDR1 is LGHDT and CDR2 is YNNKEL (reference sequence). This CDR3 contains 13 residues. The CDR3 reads CASSFAPNPEAFF.

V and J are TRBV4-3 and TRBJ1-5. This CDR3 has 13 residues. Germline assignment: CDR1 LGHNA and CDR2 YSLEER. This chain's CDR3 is CASSQDADQAQHF.